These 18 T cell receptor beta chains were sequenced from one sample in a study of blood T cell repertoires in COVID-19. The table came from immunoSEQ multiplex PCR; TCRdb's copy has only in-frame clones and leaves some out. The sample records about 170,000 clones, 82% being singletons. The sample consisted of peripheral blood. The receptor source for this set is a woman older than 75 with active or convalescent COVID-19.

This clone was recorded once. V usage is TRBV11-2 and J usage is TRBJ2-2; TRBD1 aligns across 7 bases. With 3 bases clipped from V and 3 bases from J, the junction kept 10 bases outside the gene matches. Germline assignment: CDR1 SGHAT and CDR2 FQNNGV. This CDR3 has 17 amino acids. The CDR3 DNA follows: TGTGCCAGCAGCTTCCGGTCTACGGGACAGTACACCGGGGAGCTGTTTTTT. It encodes CASSFRSTGQYTGELFF.

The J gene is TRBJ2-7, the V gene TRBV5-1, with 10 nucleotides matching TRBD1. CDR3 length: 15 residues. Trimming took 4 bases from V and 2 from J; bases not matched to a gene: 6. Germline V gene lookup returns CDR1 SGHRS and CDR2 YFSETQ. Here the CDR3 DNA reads TGCGCCAGCAGCCACACCGGGACAGGGGCCTACGAGCAGTACTTC. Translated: CASSHTGTGAYEQYF.

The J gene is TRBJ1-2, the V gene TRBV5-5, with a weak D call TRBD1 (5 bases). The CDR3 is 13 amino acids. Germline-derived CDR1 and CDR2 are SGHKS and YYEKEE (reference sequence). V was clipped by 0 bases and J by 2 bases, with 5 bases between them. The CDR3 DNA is TGTGCCAGCAGCTTGGCAGGGAACTATGGCTACACCTTC. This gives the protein CASSLAGNYGYTF.

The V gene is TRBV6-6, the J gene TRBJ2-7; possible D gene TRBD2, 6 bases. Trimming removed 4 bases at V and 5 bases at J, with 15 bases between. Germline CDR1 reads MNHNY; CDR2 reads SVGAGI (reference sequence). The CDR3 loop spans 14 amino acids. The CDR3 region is CASSSGTLLHEQYF. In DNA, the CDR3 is TGTGCCAGCAGTTCCGGGACTCTGCTCCACGAGCAGTACTTC.

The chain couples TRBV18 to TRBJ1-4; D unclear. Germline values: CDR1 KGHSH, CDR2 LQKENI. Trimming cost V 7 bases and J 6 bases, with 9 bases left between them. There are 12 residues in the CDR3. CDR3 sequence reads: CASFGGDEKLFF. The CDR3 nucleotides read TGTGCCAGCTTCGGAGGTGATGAAAAACTGTTTTTT.

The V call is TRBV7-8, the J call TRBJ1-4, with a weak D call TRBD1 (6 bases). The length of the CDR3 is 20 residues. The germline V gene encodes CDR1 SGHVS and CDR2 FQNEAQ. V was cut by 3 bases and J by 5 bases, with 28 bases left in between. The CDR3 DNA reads TGTGCCAGCAGCTTTCCACTCCTTACAGGGTCGGGATCGCGGAATGAAAAACTGTTTTTT. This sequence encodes CASSFPLLTGSGSRNEKLFF.

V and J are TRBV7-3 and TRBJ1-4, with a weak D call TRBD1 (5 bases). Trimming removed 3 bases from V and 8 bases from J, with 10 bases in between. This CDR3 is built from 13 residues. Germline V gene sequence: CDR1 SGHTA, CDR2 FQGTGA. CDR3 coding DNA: TGTGCCAGCAGCTTCGGGGGAGGGGAAAAACTGTTTTTT. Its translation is CASSFGGGEKLFF.

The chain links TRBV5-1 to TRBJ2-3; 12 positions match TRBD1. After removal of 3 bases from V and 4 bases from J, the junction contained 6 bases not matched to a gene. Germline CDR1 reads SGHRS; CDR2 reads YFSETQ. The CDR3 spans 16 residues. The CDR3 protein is CASSWGTGGFADTQYF. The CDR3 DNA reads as TGCGCCAGCAGCTGGGGGACAGGGGGCTTTGCAGATACGCAGTATTTT. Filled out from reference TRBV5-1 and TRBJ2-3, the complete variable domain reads KAGVTQTPRYLIKTRGQQVTLSCSPISGHRSVSWYQQTPGQGLQFLFEYFSETQRNKGNFPGRFSGRQFSNSRSEMNVSTLELGDSALYLCASSWGTGGFADTQYFGPGTRLTVL.

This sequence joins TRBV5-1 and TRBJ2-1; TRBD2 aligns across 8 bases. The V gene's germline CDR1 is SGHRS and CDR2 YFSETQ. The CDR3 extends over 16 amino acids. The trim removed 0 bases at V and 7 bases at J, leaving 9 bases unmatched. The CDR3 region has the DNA TGCGCCAGCAGCTTGGATCTCGCGGGAGGTATTAATGAGCAGTTCTTC. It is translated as CASSLDLAGGINEQFF.

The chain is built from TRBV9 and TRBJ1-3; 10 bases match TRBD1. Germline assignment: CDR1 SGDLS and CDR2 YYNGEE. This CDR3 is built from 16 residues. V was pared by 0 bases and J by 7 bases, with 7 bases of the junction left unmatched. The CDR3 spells CASSVGGTGVRNTIYF. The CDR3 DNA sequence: TGTGCCAGCAGCGTAGGCGGGACAGGGGTGAGGAACACCATATATTTT.

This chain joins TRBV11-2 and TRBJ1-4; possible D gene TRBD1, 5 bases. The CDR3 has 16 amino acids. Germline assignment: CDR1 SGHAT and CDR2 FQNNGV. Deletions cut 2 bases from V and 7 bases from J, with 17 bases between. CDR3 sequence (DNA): TGTGCCAGCAGCTTATTGATTCGCGGGGGAGGTGAAAAACTGTTTTTT. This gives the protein CASSLLIRGGGEKLFF.

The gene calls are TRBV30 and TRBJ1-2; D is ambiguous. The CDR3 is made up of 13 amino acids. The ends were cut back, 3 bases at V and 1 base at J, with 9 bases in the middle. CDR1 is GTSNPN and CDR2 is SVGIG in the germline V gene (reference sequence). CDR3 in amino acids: CAWSHGDNYGYTF. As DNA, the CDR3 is TGTGCCTGGAGCCACGGAGATAACTATGGCTACACCTTC.

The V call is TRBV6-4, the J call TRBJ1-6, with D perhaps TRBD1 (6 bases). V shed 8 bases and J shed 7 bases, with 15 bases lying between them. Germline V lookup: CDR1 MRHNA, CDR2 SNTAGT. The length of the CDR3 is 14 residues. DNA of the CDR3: TGTGCCAGCTCGGGAGGGGGGCGGAATTCACCCCTCCACTTT. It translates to CASSGGGRNSPLHF.

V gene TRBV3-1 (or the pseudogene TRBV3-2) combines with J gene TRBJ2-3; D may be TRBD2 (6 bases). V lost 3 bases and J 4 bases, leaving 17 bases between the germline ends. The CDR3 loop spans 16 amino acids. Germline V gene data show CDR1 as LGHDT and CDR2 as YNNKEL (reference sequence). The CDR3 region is CASSQVLGEVADTQYF. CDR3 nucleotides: TGTGCCAGCAGCCAGGTTCTAGGGGAGGTAGCAGATACGCAGTATTTT.

The CDR3 DNA is TGCACCAGCAGCCAAGATGGGACTAGCGGGAGTTCTGCGACAGATACGCAGTATTTT. The encoded protein is CTSSQDGTSGSSATDTQYF. This chain connects TRBV1 to TRBJ2-3; TRBD2, the table's D call, lacks a check against the DNA. TRBV1 is a pseudogene segment. The CDR3 length is 19 residues.

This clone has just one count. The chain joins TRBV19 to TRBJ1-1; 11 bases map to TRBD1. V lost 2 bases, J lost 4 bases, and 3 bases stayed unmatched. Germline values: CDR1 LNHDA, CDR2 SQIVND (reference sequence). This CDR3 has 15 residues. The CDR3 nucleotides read TGTGCCAGTAGTATAAAGGACAGGGGGCCCACTGAAGCTTTCTTT. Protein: CASSIKDRGPTEAFF.

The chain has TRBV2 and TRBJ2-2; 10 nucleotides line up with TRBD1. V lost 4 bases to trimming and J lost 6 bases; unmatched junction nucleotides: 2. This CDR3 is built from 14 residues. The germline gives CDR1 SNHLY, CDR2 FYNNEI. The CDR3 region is CASSGQGAPGELFF. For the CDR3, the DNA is TGTGCCAGCAGTGGACAGGGGGCCCCCGGGGAGCTGTTTTTT.

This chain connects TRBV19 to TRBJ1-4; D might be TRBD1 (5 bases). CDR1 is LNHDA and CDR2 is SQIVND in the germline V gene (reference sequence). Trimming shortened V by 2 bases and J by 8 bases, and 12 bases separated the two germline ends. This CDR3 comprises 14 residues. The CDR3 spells CASSISRVAEKLFF. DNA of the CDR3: TGTGCCAGTAGTATATCCAGGGTGGCCGAAAAACTGTTTTTT.